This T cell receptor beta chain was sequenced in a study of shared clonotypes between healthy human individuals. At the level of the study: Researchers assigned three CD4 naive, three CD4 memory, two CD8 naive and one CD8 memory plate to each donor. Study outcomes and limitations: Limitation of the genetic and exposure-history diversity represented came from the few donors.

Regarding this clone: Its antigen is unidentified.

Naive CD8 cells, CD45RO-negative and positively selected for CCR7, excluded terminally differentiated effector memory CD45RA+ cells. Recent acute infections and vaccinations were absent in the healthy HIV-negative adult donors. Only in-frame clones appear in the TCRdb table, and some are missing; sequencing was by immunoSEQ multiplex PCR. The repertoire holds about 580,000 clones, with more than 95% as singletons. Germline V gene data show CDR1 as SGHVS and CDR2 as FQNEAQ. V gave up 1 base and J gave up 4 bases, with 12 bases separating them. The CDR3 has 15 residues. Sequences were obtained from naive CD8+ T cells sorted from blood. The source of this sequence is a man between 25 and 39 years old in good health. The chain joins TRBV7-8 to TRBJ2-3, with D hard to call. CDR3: CASSLEDAMSDTQYF. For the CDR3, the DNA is TGTGCCAGCAGCTTAGAGGATGCCATGTCAGATACGCAGTATTTT.